Below, 22 T cell receptor beta chains from the same sample are listed, as sequenced in a study of human T cells and chemical hapten exposure. RNA extraction used unfractionated whole blood as the source of total RNA. For the library, individual cDNA molecules each received unique molecular identifiers. TCRdb re-called the reads with MiXCR, one entry per CDR3 protein. The sample has 120,000 or so distinct CDR3 sequences; roughly 8.5% are singletons. Material for sequencing was whole blood. The source is a human donor in good health. Some clones in this sample may be carry-over from other donors' samples.

This CDR3 reads CASSRTGMDYGYTF. CDR3 coding DNA: TGTGCCAGCAGCCGGACGGGGATGGACTATGGCTACACCTTC. The rearrangement uses TRBV7-9 and TRBJ1-2; the D is unclear. Trimming removed 5 bases at V and 3 bases at J, with 13 bases between. Germline loops: CDR1 SEHNR, CDR2 FQNEAQ (reference sequence). The CDR3 loop spans 14 amino acids.

CDR3 in amino acids: CASSPDRENQPQHF. CDR3 sequence (DNA): TGTGCCAGCAGCCCCGACCGTGAAAATCAGCCCCAGCATTTT. V is TRBV12-3 or TRBV12-4 and J is TRBJ1-5; no reliable D call. The CDR3 runs 14 residues. V dropped 6 bases and J dropped 4 bases, with 13 bases sitting between them.

The rearrangement joins TRBV19 to TRBJ2-3; D is ambiguous. The CDR3 length is 13 residues. Germline V gene sequence: CDR1 LNHDA, CDR2 SQIVND (reference sequence). Trimming shortened V by 3 bases and J by 6 bases, and 10 bases separated the two germline ends. The CDR3 loop is CASSIEGLDTQYF. CDR3 nucleotides: TGTGCCAGTAGTATCGAAGGGTTGGATACGCAGTATTTT.

This chain uses TRBV10-3 with TRBJ2-7, with a tentative D call TRBD2 (7 bases). Looked up from germline, CDR1 is ENHRY and CDR2 is SYGVKD. The CDR3 consists of 14 residues. V shed 3 bases and J shed 3 bases, with 12 bases lying between them. The CDR3 bases are TGTGCCATCAGTGAACCAGGGGAGGGCTACGAGCAGTACTTC. Its protein is CAISEPGEGYEQYF.

The chain carries TRBV19 and TRBJ1-1; 9 bases agree with TRBD1. V was pared by 4 bases and J by 7 bases, with 10 bases of the junction left unmatched. This CDR3 has 15 amino acids. Germline V CDR1 and CDR2: LNHDA, SQIVND (reference sequence). The CDR3 DNA reads TGTGCCAGTAGTAGAACGGGACAGGGCCACTTTGAAGCTTTCTTT. This translates into CASSRTGQGHFEAFF.

The rearrangement joins TRBV2 to TRBJ2-3, with TRBD1 matching 7 bases. Trimming at V came to 8 bases and at J to 3 bases, leaving 5 bases not matched to a gene. CDR3 length: 13 residues. Germline V gene lookup returns CDR1 SNHLY and CDR2 FYNNEI. The CDR3 here is CASQTGVTDTQYF. The CDR3 nucleotides are TGTGCCAGCCAAACAGGGGTTACAGATACGCAGTATTTT. Filled out from reference TRBV2 and TRBJ2-3, the complete variable domain reads EPEVTQTPSHQVTQMGQEVILRCVPISNHLYFYWYRQILGQKVEFLVSFYNNEISEKSEIFDDQFSVERPDGSNFTLKIRSTKLEDSAMYFCASQTGVTDTQYFGPGTRLTVL.

V and J are TRBV2 and TRBJ2-7; TRBD1 matches at 9 bases. J lost 2 bases, V lost 5 bases, and 1 base had no gene match. The CDR3 covers 13 residues. From germline, CDR1 is SNHLY and CDR2 FYNNEI. This chain's CDR3 is CASSWTGAYEQYF. In DNA, the CDR3 is TGTGCCAGCAGTTGGACAGGGGCCTACGAGCAGTACTTC.

This clonotype showed up many times. The genes are TRBV9 and TRBJ2-1; D uncertain. CDR1 and CDR2 (germline): SGDLS, YYNGEE. This CDR3 has 14 residues. The V and J ends lost 5 bases and 7 bases respectively, with 16 bases between them. The CDR3 DNA sequence: TGTGCCAGCAGGGCTGGGGAAATAGGGAATGAGCAGTTCTTC. Its protein is CASRAGEIGNEQFF.

In its sample, this clonotype was seen many times. The gene calls are TRBV5-1 and TRBJ1-5; no clear D gene. The germline V and J ends were trimmed by 0 bases and 1 base, with 11 bases remaining between them. The CDR3 has 16 residues. Per germline, CDR1 SGHRS and CDR2 YFSETQ. As DNA, the CDR3 is TGCGCCAGCAGCTTGGAACCGGGTCCCAGCAATCAGCCCCAGCATTTT. It is translated as CASSLEPGPSNQPQHF.

There are many counts of this clonotype. The rearrangement links TRBV12-3 or TRBV12-4 to TRBJ2-3, with 10 nucleotides matching TRBD1. Trimming cost V 1 base and J 4 bases; bases outside gene matches: 11. The CDR3 spans 18 residues. The CDR3 here is CASSLVGVTGGVADTQYF. The CDR3 nucleotides are TGTGCCAGCAGTTTAGTAGGGGTGACAGGGGGCGTTGCAGATACGCAGTATTTT.

V usage is TRBV7-9 and J usage is TRBJ2-1, with D possibly being TRBD1 or TRBD2 (5 bases each). CDR3 length: 16 amino acids. The V end lost 5 bases, the J end lost 1 base, and 15 bases lay between the germline ends. Germline CDR1 SEHNR, CDR2 FQNEAQ (reference sequence). The DNA for the CDR3 is TGTGCCAGCAGCGTTGGGGGAGTCGCGTCCTACAATGAGCAGTTCTTC. It specifies CASSVGGVASYNEQFF. The entire variable domain, with the rest obtained from reference TRBV7-9 and TRBJ2-1, is as follows: DTGVSQNPRHKITKRGQNVTFRCDPISEHNRLYWYRQTLGQGPEFLTYFQNEAQLEKSRLLSDRFSAERPKGSFSTLEIQRTEQGDSAMYLCASSVGGVASYNEQFFGPGTRLTVL.

This chain joins TRBV5-5 and TRBJ2-2; D unclear. Germline assignment: CDR1 SGHKS and CDR2 YYEKEE (reference sequence). V was shortened by 0 bases and J by 4 bases, with 4 bases between the two germline ends. The CDR3 spans 13 residues. The CDR3 sequence is CASSLVVTGELFF. CDR3 DNA sequence: TGTGCCAGCAGCTTGGTAGTCACCGGGGAGCTGTTTTTT.

This clonotype showed up many times. This chain connects TRBV29-1 to TRBJ2-5; perhaps D is TRBD1 or TRBD2 (5 bases each). V was clipped by 4 bases and J by 0 bases, with 9 bases between them. The CDR3 spans 13 residues. Germline values: CDR1 SQVTM, CDR2 ANQGSEA. DNA for the CDR3: TGCAGCGTTGGGGGGATGTACCAAGAGACCCAGTACTTC. Amino acids: CSVGGMYQETQYF.

The rearrangement joins TRBV3-1 to TRBJ2-2; no definite D call. Germline V gene lookup returns CDR1 LGHDT and CDR2 YNNKEL (reference sequence). V was cut by 4 bases and J by 2 bases, with 5 bases left in between. The CDR3 contains 13 residues. CDR3 coding DNA: TGTGCCAGCAGCCCTTTTAACACCGGGGAGCTGTTTTTT. Translation: CASSPFNTGELFF.

Ten or more counts support this clonotype. The rearrangement joins TRBV5-1 to TRBJ1-1; D is undetermined. The V gene lost 2 bases and the J gene lost 1 base, with 6 bases spanning the gap. Germline V gene sequence: CDR1 SGHRS, CDR2 YFSETQ. The CDR3 is 13 residues long. This chain's CDR3 is CASSFAANTEAFF. DNA of the CDR3: TGCGCCAGCAGCTTCGCAGCGAACACTGAAGCTTTCTTT.

This clonotype turned up a few times. The rearrangement uses TRBV7-2 and TRBJ2-3, with D unresolved. The V end lost 5 bases, the J end lost 2 bases, and 11 bases lay between the germline ends. CDR1 and CDR2 (germline): SGHTA, FQGNSA. This CDR3 region has 14 residues. The DNA for the CDR3 is TGTGCCAGCAGCCCCTTTGGATCCACAGATACGCAGTATTTT. This gives the protein CASSPFGSTDTQYF.

V usage is TRBV12-3 or TRBV12-4 and J usage is TRBJ2-1; 9 nucleotides line up with TRBD1. V dropped 6 bases and J dropped 4; count of bases not matched to a gene: 7. The length of the CDR3 is 15 residues. The chain's CDR3 is CASRSTGTGYNEQFF. CDR3 nucleotides: TGTGCCAGCAGGTCTACCGGGACAGGGTACAATGAGCAGTTCTTC.

This clonotype was counted many times. The chain joins TRBV27 to TRBJ1-1; tentative D call: TRBD1 (6 bases). Germline V gene data show CDR1 as MNHEY and CDR2 as SMNVEV (reference sequence). The CDR3 covers 14 residues. V lost 8 bases and J 0 bases, leaving 13 bases between the germline ends. CDR3 bases: TGTGCCAGCCGAACACGGGGGCTGAACACTGAAGCTTTCTTT. This encodes CASRTRGLNTEAFF.

CDR3 coding DNA: TGTGCCAGCAGCATCCCACAGGGGGCCAAAAACATTCAGTACTTC. Translation: CASSIPQGAKNIQYF. J is TRBJ2-4 and V is TRBV11-1, with 7 positions matching TRBD1. From germline, CDR1 is SGHAT and CDR2 FQDESV (reference sequence). The CDR3 sequence is 15 residues long. The V segment lost 5 bases and the J segment 1 base; nucleotides outside the gene matches: 5.

V is TRBV9 and J is TRBJ2-3, with 9 bases identical to TRBD2. Germline trimming cut 1 base from V and 0 bases from J; bases unmatched to any gene: 6. This CDR3 has 17 amino acids. Germline CDR1 reads SGDLS; CDR2 reads YYNGEE. CDR3 region: CASSVHLAGYSTDTQYF. In DNA form, the CDR3 reads TGTGCCAGCAGCGTACACCTAGCGGGGTATAGCACAGATACGCAGTATTTT.

This clonotype was found many times. The V gene is TRBV7-2, the J gene TRBJ1-1, with D possibly TRBD1 on 5 matching bases. CDR3 length: 14 amino acids. Trimming shortened V by 0 bases and J by 8 bases, and 13 bases separated the two germline ends. Germline V gene sequence: CDR1 SGHTA, CDR2 FQGNSA. As DNA, the CDR3 is TGTGCCAGCAGCTTAGCGCGGGGCTCGCGAGAAGCTTTCTTT. Translation gives CASSLARGSREAFF.

The chain recombines TRBV5-1 with TRBJ1-4; weak D call: TRBD1 (6 bases). Trimming took 0 bases from V and 6 from J, leaving 12 bases between them. This CDR3 comprises 15 residues. Germline-derived CDR1 and CDR2 are SGHRS and YFSETQ. This CDR3 is CASSLGGRRDEKLFF. CDR3 sequence (DNA): TGCGCCAGCAGCTTGGGGGGGCGGCGTGATGAAAAACTGTTTTTT.